This TCR beta chain was captured in a study of cytomegalovirus exposure and HLA in healthy donors. Primers included in the PCR were 60 Vbeta and 13 Jbeta primers. Method: immunoSEQ multiplex PCR; TCRdb's copy keeps in-frame clones and lacks some. This sample's table has 130,000 to 150,000 clones. The CDR3 runs 13 residues. Germline V gene data show CDR1 as SGHVS and CDR2 as FNYEAQ. V trimming: 4 bases; J trimming: 6 bases; junction bases outside the gene matches: 3. Sequencing was done on a sample of PBMCs. The chain carries TRBV7-6 and TRBJ1-2; 9 bases agree with TRBD1. The TCR was taken from a woman aged 45-60 years in good health and CMV-seronegative. CDR3 protein: CASSSTGGDGYTF. The DNA of the CDR3 is TGTGCCAGCAGCTCGACAGGGGGGGATGGCTACACCTTC.